Following are 17 T cell receptor beta chains from one sample sequenced in a study of immune evolution from preneoplasia to lung adenocarcinoma. Produced via immunoSEQ multiplex PCR; TCRdb's table is partial and in-frame only. Of about 3,900 clones listed, around 78% are singletons. Material: FFPE minimally invasive lung adenocarcinoma tissue. These receptor sequences come from a person aged 65-85 years with lung adenocarcinoma.

The chain recombines TRBV5-4 with TRBJ2-3; D is undetermined. Looked up from germline, CDR1 is SGHNT and CDR2 is YYREEE (reference sequence). V shed 4 bases and J shed 2 bases, with 8 bases lying between them. The CDR3 spans 13 residues. CDR3 loop: CASSPGPTDTQYF. The CDR3, as DNA: TGTGCCAGCAGCCCCGGGCCCACAGATACGCAGTATTTT.

V usage is TRBV30 and J usage is TRBJ1-5; TRBD1 agrees at 10 bases. Unmatched junction bases numbered 2, after V lost 0 bases and J lost 6 bases. This CDR3 spans 14 amino acids. Germline-derived CDR1 and CDR2 are GTSNPN and SVGIG (reference sequence). CDR3 coding DNA: TGTGCCTGGAGTGTAGGGACAGGGGTTCAGCCCCAGCATTTT. Its translation is CAWSVGTGVQPQHF.

V is TRBV20-1 and J is TRBJ2-1; D call uncertain. Trimming removed 4 bases from V and 10 bases from J, with 11 bases in between. The V gene's germline CDR1 is DFQATT and CDR2 SNEGSKA (reference sequence). The CDR3 loop spans 11 amino acids. The CDR3 loop reads CSATPGREQFF. Here the CDR3 DNA reads TGCAGTGCTACGCCCGGCCGCGAGCAGTTCTTC.

The chain has TRBV7-8 and TRBJ2-1; 8 bases line up with TRBD2. The CDR3 consists of 16 residues. Per germline, CDR1 SGHVS and CDR2 FQNEAQ. Trimming cost V 2 bases and J 4 bases; bases outside gene matches: 7. CDR3 sequence: CASSLSATSGYNEQFF. The DNA for the CDR3 is TGTGCCAGCAGCTTAAGCGCTACTAGCGGATACAATGAGCAGTTCTTC. Using reference TRBV7-8 and TRBJ2-1 for the parts outside the CDR3, the full variable domain is GAGVSQSPRYKVAKRGQDVALRCDPISGHVSLFWYQQALGQGPEFLTYFQNEAQLDKSGLPSDRFFAERPEGSVSTLKIQRTQQEDSAVYLCASSLSATSGYNEQFFGPGTRLTVL.

This sequence joins TRBV6-5 and TRBJ2-7; 7 nucleotides line up with TRBD1. V was clipped by 6 bases and J by 0 bases; unmatched bases: 5. Germline V gene sequence: CDR1 MNHEY, CDR2 SVGAGI. The CDR3 covers 14 residues. The CDR3 loop is CASRIQGSSYEQYF. The DNA for the CDR3 is TGTGCCAGCAGGATACAGGGGAGCTCCTACGAGCAGTACTTC.

The rearrangement links TRBV11-2 to TRBJ2-7; D is perhaps TRBD1 (6 bases). CDR1 is SGHAT and CDR2 is FQNNGV in the germline V gene. This CDR3 has 12 amino acids. V lost 7 bases and J 2 bases, leaving 9 bases between the germline ends. DNA of the CDR3: TGTGCCAGCACCTCAGGGGCCTACGAGCAGTACTTC. This gives the protein CASTSGAYEQYF.

V is TRBV11-3 and J is TRBJ2-4; perhaps D is TRBD1 or TRBD2 (5 bases each). The V end lost 5 bases, the J end lost 1 base, and 15 bases lay between the germline ends. Germline V gene lookup returns CDR1 SGHNT and CDR2 YENEEA. This CDR3 is 16 amino acids long. This chain's CDR3 is CASSPGQGAAKNIQYF. The CDR3 DNA reads as TGTGCCAGCAGCCCCGGGCAGGGAGCCGCCAAAAACATTCAGTACTTC. Full variable domain (remainder filled in from reference TRBV11-3 and TRBJ2-4): EAGVVQSPRYKIIEKKQPVAFWCNPISGHNTLYWYLQNLGQGPELLIRYENEEAVDDSQLPKDRFSAERLKGVDSTLKIQPAELGDSAVYLCASSPGQGAAKNIQYFGAGTRLSVL.

The chain recombines TRBV4-1 with TRBJ2-3; 9 bases are a match to TRBD2. Germline V gene lookup returns CDR1 MGHRA and CDR2 YSYEKL. CDR3 length: 18 amino acids. V dropped 0 bases and J dropped 2; count of bases not matched to a gene: 9. In DNA form, the CDR3 reads TGCGCCAGCAGCCAAGATCTACTAGCGGGCGGGTACACAGATACGCAGTATTTT. It translates to CASSQDLLAGGYTDTQYF.

The J gene is TRBJ1-2, the V gene TRBV7-9, with TRBD1 as a possible D gene (6 bases). CDR3 size: 15 residues. The ends were cut back, 1 base at V and 3 bases at J, with 12 bases in the middle. The germline CDR1 and CDR2 sequences are SEHNR and FQNEAQ (reference sequence). The DNA for the CDR3 is TGTGCCAGCAGCTTAGGACGGGACAAGGACTATGGCTACACCTTC. Its translation: CASSLGRDKDYGYTF.

This chain connects TRBV5-4 to TRBJ2-5, with D perhaps TRBD1 (6 bases). V lost 1 base and J lost 4, with 8 bases in between. From germline, CDR1 is SGHNT and CDR2 YYREEE (reference sequence). The CDR3 covers 13 residues. The CDR3 DNA is TGTGCCAGCAGCTTGTCACAGGGAGAGACCCAGTACTTC. This sequence encodes CASSLSQGETQYF.

The genes are TRBV4-1 and TRBJ1-5, with D maybe TRBD1 (6 bases). This CDR3 has 15 amino acids. Trimming left V 4 bases short and J 6 bases short, with 16 bases between. From germline, CDR1 is MGHRA and CDR2 YSYEKL. CDR3 nucleotide sequence: TGCGCCAGCAGCCTGAGGGAAAGAGGGGGTCAGCCCCAGCATTTT. Its protein is CASSLRERGGQPQHF.

The rearrangement links TRBV6-4 to TRBJ1-1, with D perhaps matching TRBD1 (6 bases). Trimming removed 6 bases from V and 3 bases from J, with 11 bases in between. There are 13 residues in the CDR3. Germline CDR1 reads MRHNA; CDR2 reads SNTAGT. The CDR3 region is CASRRGTDTEAFF. CDR3 DNA sequence: TGTGCCAGCAGAAGGGGGACGGACACTGAAGCTTTCTTT.

This clone turned up a few times. The chain is built from TRBV27 and TRBJ1-3; no reliable D call. The V end lost 8 bases, the J end lost 4 bases, and 12 bases lay between the germline ends. The germline gives CDR1 MNHEY, CDR2 SMNVEV (reference sequence). This CDR3 region has 13 residues. Here the CDR3 DNA reads TGTGCCAGCGGACCTGTACAGGGAAACACCATATATTTT. It translates to CASGPVQGNTIYF.

CDR3 residues: CAISTTGVSNTGELFF. The CDR3 DNA is TGTGCCATCAGTACCACAGGGGTTTCGAACACCGGGGAGCTGTTTTTT. The V gene is TRBV10-3, the J gene TRBJ2-2; 7 nucleotides match TRBD1. From germline, CDR1 is ENHRY and CDR2 SYGVKD. The trim removed 5 bases at V and 0 bases at J, leaving 6 bases unmatched. This CDR3 has 16 residues.

This chain links TRBV29-1 with TRBJ1-4, with no clear D. In germline, CDR1 is SQVTM, CDR2 ANQGSEA. The CDR3 consists of 11 residues. Trimming stripped 6 bases from V and 8 bases from J, with 10 bases between. CDR3 nucleotide sequence: TGCAGCGTCTTGTTTGGGGAAAAACTGTTTTTT. Protein: CSVLFGEKLFF.

Notes on this clone: The sample holds other DNA sequences that translate to the same CDR3. The rearrangement joins TRBV29-1 to TRBJ2-3; D is possibly TRBD2 (6 bases). The CDR3 loop spans 15 amino acids. Per the germline V gene, CDR1 is SQVTM and CDR2 is ANQGSEA. Trimming pared 4 bases from V and 4 bases from J, leaving 18 bases between. The DNA of the CDR3 is TGCAGCGTTGGGGGATTAGCGGAGGGTCCAGATACGCAGTATTTT. Translation gives CSVGGLAEGPDTQYF.

The rearrangement links TRBV11-3 to TRBJ2-1; D gene ambiguous. The CDR3 runs 14 residues. Trimming stripped 5 bases from V and 0 bases from J, with 8 bases between. Germline lookup yields CDR1 SGHNT and CDR2 YENEEA. As DNA, the CDR3 is TGTGCCAGCAGCCCCTTGAGCTCCTACAATGAGCAGTTCTTC. Translated: CASSPLSSYNEQFF.